This T cell receptor (beta chain) was captured by sequencing in a study of T cell responses to AZD1222 COVID-19 vaccine. TCRdb's copy holds only in-frame clones and misses some; the assay was immunoSEQ multiplex PCR. Among more than 35,000 clones, around 80% were seen once, and the ten largest hold less than 25%. Trimming at V came to 8 bases and at J to 8 bases, leaving 7 bases not matched to a gene. The V gene's germline CDR1 is SNHLY and CDR2 FYNNEI. The CDR3 has 13 amino acids. In regard to this clone: Antigen unknown.

Study findings and constraints: Once two AZD1222 doses were given, Spike-specific TCR breadth and depth went up.

The chain recombines TRBV2 with TRBJ2-2; TRBD1 agrees at 8 bases. Sequences were derived from peripheral blood, sampled 28 days after the second dose of the MenACWY control vaccine. This clonotype was sampled from an adult who received the MenACWY meningococcal vaccine as a control. The CDR3 sequence is CASRRQGIGELFF. CDR3 in DNA: TGTGCCAGCCGTCGACAGGGGATTGGGGAGCTGTTTTTT.